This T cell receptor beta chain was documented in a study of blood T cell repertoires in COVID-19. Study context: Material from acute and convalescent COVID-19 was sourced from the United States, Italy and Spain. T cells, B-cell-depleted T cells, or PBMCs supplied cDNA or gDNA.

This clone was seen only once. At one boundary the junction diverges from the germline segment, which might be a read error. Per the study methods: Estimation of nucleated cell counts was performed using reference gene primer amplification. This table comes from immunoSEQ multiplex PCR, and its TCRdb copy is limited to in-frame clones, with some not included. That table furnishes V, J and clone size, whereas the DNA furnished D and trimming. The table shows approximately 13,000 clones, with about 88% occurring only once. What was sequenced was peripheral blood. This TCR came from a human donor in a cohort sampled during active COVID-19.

CDR3 sequence: CASSLPLTGGKTLVGDF. CDR3 DNA sequence: TGTGCCAGCAGCTTACCCCTGACAGGGGGTAAGACCCTTGTCGGGGACTTC. V and J are TRBV7-9 and TRBJ2-7; 9 positions match TRBD1. Germline loops: CDR1 SEHNR, CDR2 FQNEAQ (reference sequence). This CDR3 is 17 amino acids long.